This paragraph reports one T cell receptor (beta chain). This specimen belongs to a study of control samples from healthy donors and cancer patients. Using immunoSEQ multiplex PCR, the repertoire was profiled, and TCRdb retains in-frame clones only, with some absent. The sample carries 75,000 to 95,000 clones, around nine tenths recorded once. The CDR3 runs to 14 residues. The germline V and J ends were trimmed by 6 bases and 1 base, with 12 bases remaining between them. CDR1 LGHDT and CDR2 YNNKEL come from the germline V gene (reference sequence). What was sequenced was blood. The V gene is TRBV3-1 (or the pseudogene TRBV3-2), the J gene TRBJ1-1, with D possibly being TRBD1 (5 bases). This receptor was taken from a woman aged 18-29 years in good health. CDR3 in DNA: TGTGCCAGCAGTCCCGTGGGGGGGAACACTGAAGCTTTCTTT. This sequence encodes CASSPVGGNTEAFF.